These 19 T cell receptor beta chains share one sample of origin, sequenced in a study of shared clonotypes between healthy human individuals. Clones were sequenced by immunoSEQ multiplex PCR, and TCRdb holds only the in-frame ones, with some missing. The data show under 2,500,000 clones, almost 96% seen once. Sample: naive CD4+ T cells sorted from blood. Subset specified: CD45RA+ positively selected. Every receptor here comes from a man between 18 and 29 years old in good health.

The rearrangement joins TRBV6-5 to TRBJ2-7, with 8 nucleotides matching TRBD1. Germline loops: CDR1 MNHEY, CDR2 SVGAGI. V gave up 6 bases and J gave up 2 bases; unmatched junction bases: 6. There are 14 residues in the CDR3. Here the CDR3 reads CASRPGTGTYEQYF. CDR3 in DNA: TGTGCCAGCAGGCCCGGGACAGGAACCTACGAGCAGTACTTC.

The J gene is TRBJ2-1, the V gene TRBV5-1; D is unresolved. Germline CDR1 is SGHRS and CDR2 is YFSETQ. The CDR3 runs to 15 residues. Deletions cut 2 bases from V and 0 bases from J, with 9 bases between. The CDR3 bases are TGCGCCAGCAGCTTTGGCCACAGCTCCTACAATGAGCAGTTCTTC. Translation: CASSFGHSSYNEQFF.

The J gene is TRBJ2-5, the V gene TRBV7-9; D is unresolved. Per germline, CDR1 SEHNR and CDR2 FQNEAQ (reference sequence). The CDR3 loop spans 14 amino acids. Between the trimmed V and J ends, which lost 2 bases and 3 bases, there was a span of 10 bases. CDR3: CASSLTGAKETQYF. CDR3 coding DNA: TGTGCCAGCAGCTTAACCGGAGCCAAAGAGACCCAGTACTTC.

V gene TRBV10-1 combines with J gene TRBJ2-5; no firm D call. The CDR3 loop spans 10 amino acids. Germline loops: CDR1 WNHNN, CDR2 SYGVQD (reference sequence). The V gene lost 6 bases and the J gene lost 7 bases, with 6 bases spanning the gap. The CDR3 loop reads CASRPGTQYF. The CDR3 DNA is TGCGCCAGCAGACCCGGGACCCAGTACTTC.

This clone was detected only once. The same CDR3 is also encoded by other DNA sequences in this sample. This chain connects TRBV6-5 to TRBJ1-1; possible D gene TRBD1, 5 bases. The germline V gene encodes CDR1 MNHEY and CDR2 SVGAGI. This CDR3 contains 13 residues. Trimming shortened V by 6 bases and J by 1 base, and 9 bases separated the two germline ends. The CDR3 reads CASSRAKNTEAFF. CDR3 DNA sequence: TGTGCCAGCAGCAGGGCTAAGAACACTGAAGCTTTCTTT.

The genes are TRBV5-4 and TRBJ2-7, with D tentatively TRBD1 or TRBD2 (6 bases each). Germline CDR1 reads SGHNT; CDR2 reads YYREEE (reference sequence). V lost 0 bases and J 5 bases, leaving 15 bases between the germline ends. This CDR3 has 15 residues. The CDR3 DNA sequence: TGTGCCAGCAGCTTGGGGGGGGCTCTCCCCCACGAGCAGTACTTC. This codes for CASSLGGALPHEQYF.

With respect to this clone: The same CDR3 also results from other DNA sequences found in this sample. The chain employs TRBV18 and TRBJ2-7, with D hard to call. The CDR3 runs 12 residues. Germline-derived CDR1 and CDR2 are KGHSH and LQKENI. Trimming removed 3 bases at V and 0 bases at J, with 3 bases between. The CDR3 here is CASSPASYEQYF. The CDR3 nucleotides read TGTGCCAGCTCACCTGCCTCCTACGAGCAGTACTTC.

This clone was picked up a small number of times. The rearrangement joins TRBV7-2 to TRBJ1-6, with TRBD1 matching over 9 bases. CDR1 and CDR2 (germline): SGHTA, FQGNSA. The V and J ends lost 4 bases and 10 bases, in that order; junction bases with no gene match: 8. CDR3 length: 15 amino acids. CDR3 sequence: CASSSTQGAGSPLHF. CDR3 nucleotides: TGTGCCAGCAGCTCCACACAGGGGGCGGGATCACCCCTCCACTTT.

This clone was detected once. V is TRBV5-5 and J is TRBJ2-4; D unresolved. This CDR3 is 13 amino acids long. The germline V and J ends were trimmed by 0 bases and 3 bases, with 4 bases remaining between them. Germline CDR1 is SGHKS and CDR2 is YYEKEE (reference sequence). CDR3 sequence reads: CASSLGIKNIQYF. The CDR3 nucleotides read TGTGCCAGCAGCTTGGGGATCAAAAACATTCAGTACTTC.

The chain joins TRBV7-2 to TRBJ2-1; no firm D call. V shed 2 bases and J shed 7 bases, with 12 bases lying between them. The germline CDR1 and CDR2 sequences are SGHTA and FQGNSA. CDR3 length: 14 residues. The CDR3 reads CASSLPSPGNEQFF. DNA for the CDR3: TGTGCCAGCAGCTTACCCTCACCCGGGAATGAGCAGTTCTTC.

The chain joins TRBV29-1 to TRBJ1-6; TRBD1 is a possible D gene (5 bases). The V end lost 4 bases, the J end lost 7 bases, and 11 bases lay between the germline ends. Germline V CDR1 and CDR2: SQVTM, ANQGSEA. The CDR3 runs to 13 residues. CDR3 amino acids: CSVGDFGNSPLHF. CDR3 DNA sequence: TGCAGCGTTGGGGACTTCGGGAATTCACCCCTCCACTTT.

The chain joins TRBV7-9 to TRBJ2-5; 7 bases fit TRBD2. With V trimmed by 5 bases and J by 2 bases, 8 bases remained unmatched. This CDR3 is 15 amino acids long. Germline V gene sequence: CDR1 SEHNR, CDR2 FQNEAQ (reference sequence). CDR3 nucleotide sequence: TGTGCCAGCAGCGAAGGCCAAGCGGGACAAGAGACCCAGTACTTC. It yields the protein CASSEGQAGQETQYF. Full variable domain (rest looked up from reference TRBV7-9 and TRBJ2-5): DTGVSQNPRHKITKRGQNVTFRCDPISEHNRLYWYRQTLGQGPEFLTYFQNEAQLEKSRLLSDRFSAERPKGSFSTLEIQRTEQGDSAMYLCASSEGQAGQETQYFGPGTRLLVL.

The chain combines TRBV11-2 with TRBJ2-1, with a weak D call TRBD2 (6 bases). The CDR3 loop spans 15 amino acids. The germline V gene encodes CDR1 SGHAT and CDR2 FQNNGV. V was clipped by 1 base and J by 3 bases, with 10 bases between them. The DNA for the CDR3 is TGTGCCAGCAGCTTAGGTAGCGGCAACTACAATGAGCAGTTCTTC. As protein: CASSLGSGNYNEQFF. Full variable domain (missing parts from reference TRBV11-2 and TRBJ2-1): EAGVAQSPRYKIIEKRQSVAFWCNPISGHATLYWYQQILGQGPKLLIQFQNNGVVDDSQLPKDRFSAERLKGVDSTLKIQPAKLEDSAVYLCASSLGSGNYNEQFFGPGTRLTVL.

The gene calls are TRBV7-2 and TRBJ2-5; D is unclear. The V end lost 2 bases, the J end lost 5 bases, and 3 bases lay between the germline ends. Germline assignment: CDR1 SGHTA and CDR2 FQGNSA. The CDR3 length is 11 residues. Here the CDR3 reads CASSLPETQYF. The DNA for the CDR3 is TGTGCCAGCAGCTTACCTGAGACCCAGTACTTC.

The genes are TRBV7-9 and TRBJ2-7; no reliable D call. CDR3 length: 13 residues. The V end lost 3 bases, the J end lost 7 bases, and 13 bases lay between the germline ends. Germline CDR1 is SEHNR and CDR2 is FQNEAQ (reference sequence). The CDR3 DNA follows: TGTGCCAGCAGCTTTTCGACTTTGGGGGAGCAGTACTTC. Translating gives CASSFSTLGEQYF.

The V gene is TRBV7-9, the J gene TRBJ2-2, with D tentatively TRBD1 or TRBD2 (5 bases each). CDR1 and CDR2 from the germline V gene are SEHNR and FQNEAQ (reference sequence). The CDR3 consists of 14 residues. The V end was cut by 5 bases, the J end by 6 bases, with 13 bases between. CDR3 sequence (DNA): TGTGCCAGCAGCAGGGACCATGGGGCCGGGGAGCTGTTTTTT. Its translation: CASSRDHGAGELFF.

V is TRBV7-9 and J is TRBJ2-7; TRBD1 matches at 7 bases. Germline-derived CDR1 and CDR2 are SEHNR and FQNEAQ (reference sequence). The CDR3 covers 15 residues. V was pared by 1 base and J by 0 bases, with 3 bases of the junction left unmatched. CDR3 coding DNA: TGTGCCAGCAGCTTAGGTGGGACAGCCTCCTACGAGCAGTACTTC. Its protein is CASSLGGTASYEQYF.

V and J are TRBV6-6 and TRBJ1-2; 9 positions match TRBD1. The CDR3 length is 14 residues. The V gene's germline CDR1 is MNHNY and CDR2 SVGAGI (reference sequence). The J segment lost 8 bases and the V segment lost 8 bases, leaving 12 bases of the junction unmatched. The CDR3 coding sequence is TGTGCCAGCGGGTTTACAGGGGGCACTTACGGCTACACCTTC. Protein product: CASGFTGGTYGYTF.

The chain employs TRBV6-1 and TRBJ1-3; 8 bases are shared with TRBD1. CDR1 is MNHNS and CDR2 is SASEGT in the germline V gene. The V segment lost 2 bases and the J segment 2 bases; nucleotides outside the gene matches: 2. There are 15 residues in the CDR3. CDR3 residues: CASSEPGQAGNTIYF. CDR3 sequence (DNA): TGTGCCAGCAGTGAACCGGGACAGGCTGGAAACACCATATATTTT.